The 18 T cell receptor beta chains below all came from one sample that was sequenced in a study of radiation and T cells in renal cell carcinoma. Data came from immunoSEQ multiplex PCR; TCRdb stores just in-frame clones and leaves some out. Of around 13,000 clones listed, roughly 34% are singletons. Sample treatment: 15 Gy SBRT to primary tumor, nephrectomy 4 weeks later. Material: tumor tissue, obtained from a patient whose treatment included radiotherapy and nephrectomy. Receptor source: a man between 60 and 75 years old with renal cell carcinoma.

This clone was detected a few times. The J gene is TRBJ1-2, the V gene TRBV6-1; 7 nucleotides line up with TRBD1. There are 14 residues in the CDR3. Trimming at V came to 6 bases and at J to 3 bases, leaving 7 bases not matched to a gene. Looked up from germline, CDR1 is MNHNS and CDR2 is SASEGT. This CDR3 reads CASREPGGHYGYTF. The CDR3 bases are TGTGCCAGCAGGGAACCAGGGGGTCACTATGGCTACACCTTC.

The J gene is TRBJ2-7, the V gene TRBV5-6, with a weak D call TRBD2 (5 bases). V was pared by 2 bases and J by 7 bases, with 10 bases between. Per the germline V gene, CDR1 is SGHDT and CDR2 is YYEEEE. This CDR3 is built from 12 residues. CDR3 in amino acids: CASSFLTGEQYV. CDR3 in DNA: TGTGCCAGCAGCTTTCTTACGGGGGAGCAGTACGTC.

This chain joins TRBV2 and TRBJ1-1; TRBD1 matches 7 bases. The CDR3 is 13 residues long. With 8 bases clipped from V and 4 bases from J, the junction kept 7 bases outside the gene matches. Germline CDR1 SNHLY, CDR2 FYNNEI. The CDR3 protein is CASGSDRSTEAFF. As DNA, the CDR3 is TGTGCCAGCGGATCGGACAGGTCCACTGAAGCTTTCTTT.

This chain joins TRBV5-6 and TRBJ1-2; TRBD1 matches 8 bases. V dropped 4 bases and J dropped 4; count of bases not matched to a gene: 9. Germline CDR1 reads SGHDT; CDR2 reads YYEEEE. The CDR3 contains 15 residues. This CDR3 reads CASSNRDRPLYGYTF. The CDR3 DNA reads TGTGCCAGCAGCAACCGGGACAGGCCCCTCTATGGCTACACCTTC.

As concerns this clone: Other DNA sequences from this sample encode an identical CDR3 as well. This chain joins TRBV30 and TRBJ1-1; 8 bases match TRBD1. V dropped 5 bases and J dropped 11; count of bases not matched to a gene: 4. Germline CDR1 GTSNPN, CDR2 SVGIG (reference sequence). The CDR3 is 10 amino acids. This chain's CDR3 is CAWGTGGAFF. The CDR3 nucleotides read TGTGCCTGGGGCACAGGGGGGGCTTTCTTT.

CDR3 coding DNA: TGTGCCAGCAGTTACGGCCAGGTCGCTGAAGCTTTCTTT. Its protein product is CASSYGQVAEAFF. The genes are TRBV6-6 and TRBJ1-1; no clear D gene. Trimming took off 2 bases at V and 6 bases at J, with 10 bases between the two ends. Germline CDR1 MNHNY, CDR2 SVGAGI (reference sequence). CDR3 length: 13 amino acids.

V usage is TRBV30 and J usage is TRBJ2-3; TRBD2 is a possible D gene (5 bases). The CDR3 has 13 amino acids. From germline, CDR1 is GTSNPN and CDR2 SVGIG (reference sequence). Trimming took 5 bases from V and 0 from J, leaving 9 bases between them. The CDR3 sequence is CAWEGRSTDTQYF. The CDR3 DNA reads as TGTGCCTGGGAGGGCAGAAGCACAGATACGCAGTATTTT.

The chain combines TRBV5-6 with TRBJ2-1; the D gene is possibly TRBD2 (6 bases). This CDR3 spans 16 amino acids. Germline V gene sequence: CDR1 SGHDT, CDR2 YYEEEE. Deletions cut 0 bases from V and 6 bases from J, with 16 bases between. This CDR3 is CASSLAWGTLPNEQFF. Here the CDR3 DNA reads TGTGCCAGCAGCTTGGCCTGGGGGACTCTCCCCAATGAGCAGTTCTTC. Supplemented by reference TRBV5-6 and TRBJ2-1, the full variable domain reads DAGVTQSPTHLIKTRGQQVTLRCSPKSGHDTVSWYQQALGQGPQFIFQYYEEEERQRGNFPDRFSGHQFPNYSSELNVNALLLGDSALYLCASSLAWGTLPNEQFFGPGTRLTVL.

This clone was counted a few times. V gene TRBV6-6 combines with J gene TRBJ1-2; D is ambiguous. Trimming removed 6 bases from V and 8 bases from J, with 7 bases in between. The CDR3 runs 10 residues. The germline V gene encodes CDR1 MNHNY and CDR2 SVGAGI (reference sequence). The CDR3 spells CASSYGGYTF. CDR3 DNA sequence: TGTGCCAGCAGCTACGGCGGCTACACCTTC.

This clone was seen many times. The rearrangement links TRBV7-2 to TRBJ1-6; D remains ambiguous. Germline lookup yields CDR1 SGHTA and CDR2 FQGNSA. Deletions cut 2 bases from V and 9 bases from J, with 14 bases between. CDR3 length: 15 residues. CDR3 in DNA: TGTGCCAGCAGCTTAATAGTGGGGAACATTTCACCCCTCCACTTT. It encodes CASSLIVGNISPLHF. Complete variable domain (other parts from reference TRBV7-2 and TRBJ1-6): GAGVSQSPSNKVTEKGKDVELRCDPISGHTALYWYRQSLGQGLEFLIYFQGNSAPDKSGLPSDRFSAERTGGSVSTLTIQRTQQEDSAVYLCASSLIVGNISPLHFGNGTRLTVT.

The V gene is TRBV29-1, the J gene TRBJ1-1; the D is unclear. The CDR3 is 11 residues long. The germline V and J ends were trimmed by 1 base and 7 bases, with 7 bases remaining between them. Germline V lookup: CDR1 SQVTM, CDR2 ANQGSEA. CDR3 bases: TGCAGCGTTGAAGCCCAAGGTGAAGCTTTCTTT. This gives the protein CSVEAQGEAFF.

By sample fraction, this clone is medium-sized. V usage is TRBV18 and J usage is TRBJ2-1; possibly TRBD2 for D (5 bases). The germline V and J ends were trimmed by 1 base and 4 bases, with 11 bases remaining between them. Germline V gene lookup returns CDR1 KGHSH and CDR2 LQKENI. This CDR3 is 15 amino acids long. The CDR3 region has the DNA TGTGCCAGCTCACCACGGCGCACTAGATACAATGAGCAGTTCTTC. Residues: CASSPRRTRYNEQFF.

This clone was seen only a few times. The rearrangement joins TRBV4-1 to TRBJ1-5; D is undetermined. Trimming removed 0 bases at V and 5 bases at J, with 11 bases between. In germline, CDR1 is MGHRA, CDR2 YSYEKL. The length of the CDR3 is 15 residues. The CDR3 spells CASSQDPRRDQPQHF. CDR3 DNA: TGCGCCAGCAGCCAAGATCCGCGTAGAGATCAGCCCCAGCATTTT.

This clone was seen a few times. The gene calls are TRBV18 and TRBJ1-4; no reliable D call. Trimming shortened V by 3 bases and J by 6 bases, and 11 bases separated the two germline ends. CDR1 is KGHSH and CDR2 is LQKENI in the germline V gene. The CDR3 is 14 residues long. This CDR3 is CASSPTPWDEKLFF. CDR3 coding DNA: TGTGCCAGCTCACCTACCCCTTGGGATGAAAAACTGTTTTTT.

The chain is built from TRBV5-4 and TRBJ2-5; 9 nucleotides align to TRBD2. This CDR3 comprises 16 residues. Looked up from germline, CDR1 is SGHNT and CDR2 is YYREEE (reference sequence). The ends lost 0 bases at V and 4 bases at J; junction bases unmatched: 7. The chain's CDR3 is CASSLGGGAGRETQYF. DNA of the CDR3: TGTGCCAGCAGCTTGGGCGGGGGGGCTGGCCGAGAGACCCAGTACTTC.

This chain joins TRBV10-3 and TRBJ2-7, with 7 bases identical to TRBD1. V lost 0 bases to trimming and J lost 6 bases; unmatched junction nucleotides: 2. There are 13 residues in the CDR3. The germline V gene has CDR1 ENHRY and CDR2 SYGVKD. In DNA, the CDR3 is TGTGCCATCAGTGAGTCGACAGGGCCCGAGCAGTACTTC. The encoded protein is CAISESTGPEQYF.

This clone was observed once. The rearrangement uses TRBV5-1 and TRBJ2-5, with a tentative D call TRBD1 (5 bases). The CDR3 consists of 14 residues. Germline V gene data show CDR1 as SGHRS and CDR2 as YFSETQ. The V end was cut by 0 bases, the J end by 2 bases, with 8 bases between. The DNA for the CDR3 is TGCGCCAGCAGCTTGGGACAGACACAAGAGACCCAGTACTTC. Translated: CASSLGQTQETQYF.

This clone was observed a handful of times. The chain carries TRBV5-1 and TRBJ2-7; no clear D. Germline lookup yields CDR1 SGHRS and CDR2 YFSETQ. The CDR3 covers 15 residues. V shed 0 bases and J shed 6 bases, with 16 bases lying between them. CDR3 coding DNA: TGCGCCAGCAGCTTGGCGGCAAGGGAACAACTCGAGCAGTACGTC. Its translation is CASSLAAREQLEQYV.